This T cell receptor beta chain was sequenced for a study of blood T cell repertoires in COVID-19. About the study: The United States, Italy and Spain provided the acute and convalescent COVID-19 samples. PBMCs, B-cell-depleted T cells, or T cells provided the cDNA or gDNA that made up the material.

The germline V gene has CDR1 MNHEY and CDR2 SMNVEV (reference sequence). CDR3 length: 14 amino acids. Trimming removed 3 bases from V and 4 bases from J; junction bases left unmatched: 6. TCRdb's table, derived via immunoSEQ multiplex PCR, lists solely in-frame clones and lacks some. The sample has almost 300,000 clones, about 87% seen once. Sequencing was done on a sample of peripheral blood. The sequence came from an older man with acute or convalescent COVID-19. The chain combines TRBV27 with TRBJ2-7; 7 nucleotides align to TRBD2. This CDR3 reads CASSFDGRSYEQYF. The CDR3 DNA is TGTGCCAGCAGTTTCGACGGGAGGTCGTACGAGCAGTACTTC.